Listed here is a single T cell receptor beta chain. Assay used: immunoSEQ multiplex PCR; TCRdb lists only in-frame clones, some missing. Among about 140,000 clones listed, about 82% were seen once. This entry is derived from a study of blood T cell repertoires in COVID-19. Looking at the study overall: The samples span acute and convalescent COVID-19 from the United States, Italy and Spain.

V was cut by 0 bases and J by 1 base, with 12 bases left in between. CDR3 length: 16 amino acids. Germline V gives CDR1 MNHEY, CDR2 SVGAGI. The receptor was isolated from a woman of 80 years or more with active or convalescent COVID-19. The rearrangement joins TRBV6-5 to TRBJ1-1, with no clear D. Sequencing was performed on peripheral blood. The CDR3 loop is CASSYSNLRWNTEAFF. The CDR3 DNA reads TGTGCCAGCAGTTACTCGAACTTACGGTGGAACACTGAAGCTTTCTTT.